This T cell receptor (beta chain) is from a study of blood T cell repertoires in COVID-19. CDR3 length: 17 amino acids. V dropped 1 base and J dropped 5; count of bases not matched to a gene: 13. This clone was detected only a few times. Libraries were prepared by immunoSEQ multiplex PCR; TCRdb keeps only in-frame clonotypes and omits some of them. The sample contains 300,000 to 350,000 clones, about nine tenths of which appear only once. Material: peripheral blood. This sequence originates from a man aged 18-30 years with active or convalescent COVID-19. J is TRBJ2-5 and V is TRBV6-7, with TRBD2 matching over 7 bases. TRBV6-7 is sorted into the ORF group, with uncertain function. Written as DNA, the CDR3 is TGTGCCAGCAGTTACTTGGGCGTCGGGAGGCTGAAGGAGACCCAGTACTTC. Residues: CASSYLGVGRLKETQYF.